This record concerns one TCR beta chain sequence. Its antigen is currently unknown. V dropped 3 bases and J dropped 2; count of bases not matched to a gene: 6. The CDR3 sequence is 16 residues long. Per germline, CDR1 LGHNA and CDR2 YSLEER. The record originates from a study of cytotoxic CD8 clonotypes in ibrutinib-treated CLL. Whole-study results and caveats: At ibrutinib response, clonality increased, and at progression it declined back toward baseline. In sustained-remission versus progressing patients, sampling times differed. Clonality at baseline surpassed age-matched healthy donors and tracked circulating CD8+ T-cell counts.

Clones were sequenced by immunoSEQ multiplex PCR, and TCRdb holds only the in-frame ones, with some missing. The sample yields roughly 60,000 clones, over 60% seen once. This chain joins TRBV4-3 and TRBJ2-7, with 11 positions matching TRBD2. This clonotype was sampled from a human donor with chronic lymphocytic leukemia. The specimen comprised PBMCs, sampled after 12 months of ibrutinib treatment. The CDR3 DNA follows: TGCGCCAGCAGCCATGCGACTAGCGGGAACCCCTACGAGCAGTACTTC. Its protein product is CASSHATSGNPYEQYF.